A selection of T cell receptor beta chains follows, all from one sample in a study of T cells in Graves' hyperthyroidism and ophthalmopathy. TCRdb used MiXCR to reprocess the multiplex PCR reads, holding one entry per CDR3 protein. The sample shows hundreds of thousands of distinct CDR3 sequences, 14% of them seen only once. Specimen: blood. These receptors originate from a woman aged 18-29 years with Graves' hyperthyroidism. CDR3s include the opening cysteine and the closing phenylalanine or tryptophan. The order of the fields is J gene, clone size, V gene, D gene, CDR3 protein, CDR3 DNA. A D gene is named only where the DNA matches it firmly. Clone size is stated in some rows and not others, as once, few, many or a class when expanded.

j_call: TRBJ2-5
clone_size: .
v_call: TRBV7-2
d_call: TRBD1
cdr3_aa: CASSLGGQGAGTETQYF
cdr3_nt: TGTGCCAGCAGCTTAGGGGGACAGGGGGCAGGTACGGAGACCCAGTACTTC

j_call: TRBJ2-7
clone_size: many
v_call: TRBV3-1
d_call: .
cdr3_aa: CASSQEGFGYEQYF
cdr3_nt: TGTGCCAGCAGCCAAGAGGGGTTCGGCTACGAGCAGTACTTC

j_call: TRBJ2-1
clone_size: many
v_call: TRBV12-3/TRBV12-4
d_call: .
cdr3_aa: CASTPRRVINNEQFF
cdr3_nt: TGTGCCAGCACCCCCCGGAGGGTTATTAACAATGAGCAGTTCTTC

j_call: TRBJ1-1
clone_size: many
v_call: TRBV28
d_call: .
cdr3_aa: CASSPDGMNTEAFF
cdr3_nt: TGTGCCAGCAGCCCGGACGGCATGAACACTGAAGCTTTCTTT

j_call: TRBJ1-2
clone_size: many
v_call: TRBV30
d_call: .
cdr3_aa: CAWSVIRAQTGYTF
cdr3_nt: TGTGCCTGGAGTGTAATTAGGGCCCAGACCGGCTACACCTTC

j_call: TRBJ2-5
clone_size: .
v_call: TRBV6-1
d_call: TRBD2
cdr3_aa: CASNPGLAQTQYF
cdr3_nt: TGTGCCAGCAATCCGGGACTAGCACAGACCCAGTACTTC

j_call: TRBJ2-7
clone_size: .
v_call: TRBV12-3/TRBV12-4
d_call: .
cdr3_aa: CASSLDGGSGEQYF
cdr3_nt: TGTGCCAGCAGCCTCGACGGGGGTAGTGGCGAGCAGTACTTC

j_call: TRBJ1-1
clone_size: many
v_call: TRBV9
d_call: .
cdr3_aa: CASGRTTKVGGMNTEAFF
cdr3_nt: TGTGCCAGCGGTCGGACAACCAAAGTGGGGGGTATGAACACTGAAGCTTTCTTT

j_call: TRBJ2-7
clone_size: many
v_call: TRBV12-3/TRBV12-4
d_call: .
cdr3_aa: CASTQDLPPYEQYF
cdr3_nt: TGTGCCAGCACCCAGGATTTACCTCCCTACGAGCAGTACTTC

j_call: TRBJ2-5
clone_size: .
v_call: TRBV29-1
d_call: TRBD2
cdr3_aa: CSVEAGLRGGWGTQYF
cdr3_nt: TGCAGCGTTGAAGCGGGGCTCCGGGGGGGGTGGGGGACCCAGTACTTC

j_call: TRBJ2-3
clone_size: .
v_call: TRBV7-2
d_call: TRBD2
cdr3_aa: CASSLFQRERRDTQYF
cdr3_nt: TGTGCCAGCAGCTTGTTTCAGCGGGAGCGGCGGGATACGCAGTATTTT

j_call: TRBJ2-3
clone_size: many
v_call: TRBV7-2
d_call: .
cdr3_aa: CANSERTSDTQYF
cdr3_nt: TGTGCCAACTCCGAGAGAACGTCAGATACGCAGTATTTT

j_call: TRBJ1-1
clone_size: many
v_call: TRBV5-1
d_call: .
cdr3_aa: CASSVGDLSTEAFF
cdr3_nt: TGCGCCAGCAGCGTGGGGGACTTGAGCACTGAAGCTTTCTTT

j_call: TRBJ2-2
clone_size: .
v_call: TRBV27
d_call: .
cdr3_aa: CASSSAGLSGELFF
cdr3_nt: TGTGCCAGCAGTTCGGCTGGATTGTCCGGGGAGCTGTTTTTT

j_call: TRBJ2-3
clone_size: many
v_call: TRBV20-1
d_call: TRBD2
cdr3_aa: CSARHGLAHRDTQYF
cdr3_nt: TGCAGTGCTAGACATGGACTAGCGCACAGGGATACGCAGTATTTT

j_call: TRBJ2-1
clone_size: .
v_call: TRBV7-9
d_call: TRBD1
cdr3_aa: CASSLERRGRNEQFF
cdr3_nt: TGTGCCAGCAGCTTAGAGCGCAGGGGGCGCAATGAGCAGTTCTTC

j_call: TRBJ2-3
clone_size: many
v_call: TRBV28
d_call: .
cdr3_aa: CASSSPWDPRRDTQYF
cdr3_nt: TGTGCCAGCAGTTCTCCTTGGGACCCGCGGAGGGATACGCAGTATTTT

j_call: TRBJ1-2
clone_size: few
v_call: TRBV7-3
d_call: TRBD1
cdr3_aa: CASSLGTGFNYTF
cdr3_nt: TGTGCCAGCAGCTTAGGGACAGGGTTTAACTACACCTTC

j_call: TRBJ1-6
clone_size: .
v_call: TRBV7-9
d_call: TRBD1
cdr3_aa: CASRPFRGSESPLHF
cdr3_nt: TGTGCCAGCAGACCTTTCAGGGGGTCTGAGTCACCCCTCCACTTT

j_call: TRBJ1-1
clone_size: once
v_call: TRBV30
d_call: .
cdr3_aa: CAWRNPRRAEAFF
cdr3_nt: TGTGCCTGGAGGAACCCGAGACGCGCTGAAGCTTTCTTT

j_call: TRBJ2-3
clone_size: .
v_call: TRBV12-3/TRBV12-4
d_call: TRBD1
cdr3_aa: CASSLDRFPTDTQYF
cdr3_nt: TGTGCCAGCAGTTTGGACAGGTTTCCCACAGATACGCAGTATTTT

j_call: TRBJ1-2
clone_size: .
v_call: TRBV6-5
d_call: TRBD1
cdr3_aa: CASSYGAGGGYTF
cdr3_nt: TGTGCCAGCAGTTACGGTGCAGGGGGCGGCTACACCTTC

j_call: TRBJ2-3
clone_size: many
v_call: TRBV28
d_call: .
cdr3_aa: CASNNLALTDTQYF
cdr3_nt: TGTGCCAGCAACAACCTAGCGCTCACAGATACGCAGTATTTT

j_call: TRBJ1-6
clone_size: .
v_call: TRBV7-9
d_call: TRBD1
cdr3_aa: CASSFSPGQRNSPLHF
cdr3_nt: TGTGCCAGCAGCTTCTCTCCGGGACAGCGGAATTCACCCCTCCACTTT

j_call: TRBJ1-5
clone_size: .
v_call: TRBV5-1
d_call: TRBD1
cdr3_aa: CASSSGTGWDQPQHF
cdr3_nt: TGCGCCAGCAGCAGCGGGACAGGGTGGGATCAGCCCCAGCATTTT

j_call: TRBJ2-5
clone_size: many
v_call: TRBV7-2
d_call: .
cdr3_aa: CASSWGSGKETQYF
cdr3_nt: TGTGCCAGCAGCTGGGGGAGCGGAAAAGAGACCCAGTACTTC

j_call: TRBJ1-1
clone_size: many
v_call: TRBV29-1
d_call: .
cdr3_aa: CSVERGGWEAFF
cdr3_nt: TGCAGCGTTGAAAGGGGGGGGTGGGAAGCTTTCTTT

j_call: TRBJ2-3
clone_size: .
v_call: TRBV7-2
d_call: TRBD2
cdr3_aa: CASSLMAGGPDTQYF
cdr3_nt: TGTGCCAGCAGCTTAATGGCGGGAGGGCCAGATACGCAGTATTTT

j_call: TRBJ2-5
clone_size: many
v_call: TRBV6-1
d_call: TRBD2
cdr3_aa: CASRSGLAGLETQYF
cdr3_nt: TGTGCCAGCAGATCGGGACTAGCGGGTTTAGAGACCCAGTACTTC

j_call: TRBJ1-5
clone_size: many
v_call: TRBV28
d_call: .
cdr3_aa: CASSAGTVNQPQHF
cdr3_nt: TGTGCCAGCTCCGCCGGGACCGTTAATCAGCCCCAGCATTTT

j_call: TRBJ2-2
clone_size: .
v_call: TRBV29-1
d_call: .
cdr3_aa: CSAKNADTENTGELFF
cdr3_nt: TGCAGCGCCAAGAACGCGGACACTGAGAACACCGGGGAGCTGTTTTTT

j_call: TRBJ2-7
clone_size: many
v_call: TRBV7-2
d_call: .
cdr3_aa: CASSSPGTSYEQYF
cdr3_nt: TGTGCCAGCAGCTCCCCCGGCACCTCCTACGAGCAGTACTTC

j_call: TRBJ2-2
clone_size: few
v_call: TRBV7-9
d_call: TRBD2
cdr3_aa: CASPKAGRAGELFF
cdr3_nt: TGTGCCAGCCCCAAAGCGGGAAGGGCCGGGGAGCTGTTTTTT

j_call: TRBJ1-6
clone_size: .
v_call: TRBV9
d_call: .
cdr3_aa: CASSPVAGSPLHF
cdr3_nt: TGTGCCAGCAGCCCCGTCGCGGGATCACCCCTCCACTTT

j_call: TRBJ2-7
clone_size: many
v_call: TRBV7-9
d_call: .
cdr3_aa: CASSLLRGEGYEQYF
cdr3_nt: TGTGCCAGCAGCTTACTTCGAGGGGAAGGGTACGAGCAGTACTTC

j_call: TRBJ1-1
clone_size: many
v_call: TRBV18
d_call: .
cdr3_aa: CASSPGQAHTEAFF
cdr3_nt: TGTGCCAGCTCACCGGGGCAGGCGCACACTGAAGCTTTCTTT

j_call: TRBJ2-2
clone_size: many
v_call: TRBV12-3/TRBV12-4
d_call: TRBD2
cdr3_aa: CASSPPGRGRALTGELFF
cdr3_nt: TGTGCCAGCAGCCCGCCTGGACGCGGGAGGGCTCTGACCGGGGAGCTGTTTTTT

j_call: TRBJ1-1
clone_size: few
v_call: TRBV29-1
d_call: TRBD1
cdr3_aa: CSVRTGSTEAFF
cdr3_nt: TGCAGCGTTCGGACAGGGAGCACTGAAGCTTTCTTT

j_call: TRBJ2-3
clone_size: many
v_call: TRBV6-6
d_call: .
cdr3_aa: CASSYKGPSTDTQYF
cdr3_nt: TGTGCCAGCAGTTACAAGGGGCCTAGCACAGATACGCAGTATTTT

j_call: TRBJ1-5
clone_size: many
v_call: TRBV28
d_call: TRBD1
cdr3_aa: CASSPGTGGGNQPQHF
cdr3_nt: TGTGCCAGCAGCCCAGGGACAGGGGGTGGGAATCAGCCCCAGCATTTT

j_call: TRBJ2-1
clone_size: many
v_call: TRBV20-1
d_call: TRBD2
cdr3_aa: CSAREGGYEQFF
cdr3_nt: TGCAGTGCCAGGGAGGGAGGGTATGAGCAGTTCTTC

j_call: TRBJ2-7
clone_size: many
v_call: TRBV5-6
d_call: TRBD2
cdr3_aa: CASSFAASGRSEQYF
cdr3_nt: TGTGCCAGCAGCTTCGCCGCTAGCGGGAGATCCGAGCAGTACTTC

j_call: TRBJ1-4
clone_size: few
v_call: TRBV11-2
d_call: .
cdr3_aa: CASSLGRALGEKLFF
cdr3_nt: TGTGCCAGCAGCTTAGGCCGGGCCTTGGGGGAAAAACTGTTTTTT

j_call: TRBJ2-6
clone_size: .
v_call: TRBV27
d_call: .
cdr3_aa: CASRTGANVLTF
cdr3_nt: TGTGCCAGCAGGACTGGGGCCAACGTCCTGACTTTC

j_call: TRBJ2-1
clone_size: many
v_call: TRBV20-1
d_call: TRBD2
cdr3_aa: CSAKGGRAYNEQFF
cdr3_nt: TGCAGTGCGAAGGGCGGGAGGGCATACAATGAGCAGTTCTTC

j_call: TRBJ2-1
clone_size: many
v_call: TRBV20-1
d_call: .
cdr3_aa: CSARYRWPRVHEQFF
cdr3_nt: TGCAGTGCTAGATATCGTTGGCCCCGAGTCCATGAGCAGTTCTTC

j_call: TRBJ2-3
clone_size: many
v_call: TRBV28
d_call: TRBD1
cdr3_aa: CASSLYTRTGNTDTQYF
cdr3_nt: TGTGCCAGCAGTTTATATACTCGGACAGGGAACACAGATACGCAGTATTTT

j_call: TRBJ2-5
clone_size: many
v_call: TRBV7-9
d_call: TRBD1
cdr3_aa: CASSHRDREQETQYF
cdr3_nt: TGTGCCAGCAGTCATAGGGACAGAGAACAAGAGACCCAGTACTTC